This passage covers 24 T cell receptor beta chains from one sample sequenced in a study of T cell changes during pregnancy in multiple sclerosis (dated by TCRdb to between 2018 and 2021). The method was the immunoSEQ multiplex PCR assay. Drawn from immuneACCESS, this table holds only the in-frame rearrangements with V and J called that TCRdb kept. Clones are partly lost; checked studies trace under half to an unresolved V gene and leave the rest unexplained. For this sample the table gives approximately 28,000 clones, of which about 83% were detected only once. The ten largest clones capture 8.3% of the sample. The input for sequencing was CD8+ T cells from peripheral blood mononuclear cells, taken after pregnancy. These receptors came from a female donor with multiple sclerosis, enrolled in a pregnancy study.

CDR3 nucleotide sequence: TGTGCCAGCAGCGAGTATACAGGGTACGGCTACACCTTC. Its protein product is CASSEYTGYGYTF. The chain employs TRBV9 and TRBJ1-2, with D tentatively TRBD1 (6 bases). The length of the CDR3 is 13 residues. V was shortened by 3 bases and J by 8 bases, with 14 bases between the two germline ends. Germline-derived CDR1 and CDR2 are SGDLS and YYNGEE.

Note on this clone: One end of the junction varies from germline; a read error may be responsible. The J gene is TRBJ1-2, the V gene TRBV7-7, with 7 bases identical to TRBD1. Germline loops: CDR1 SSHAT, CDR2 FNYEAQ (reference sequence). The CDR3 spans 16 residues. Here the CDR3 reads CASSFLPTGPNYGYTF. Written as DNA, the CDR3 is TGTGCTAGCAGCTTCCTGCCGACAGGGCCCAACTATGGCTACACCTTC.

The rearrangement links TRBV30 to TRBJ1-1, with D maybe TRBD1 (5 bases). Germline V lookup: CDR1 GTSNPN, CDR2 SVGIG (reference sequence). This CDR3 is built from 19 residues. Trimming took off 6 bases at V and 2 bases at J, with 31 bases between the two ends. The CDR3, as DNA: TGTGCCTGCCTAGCCCTTGGAGCTTCCGGGGGAACGTTTAACACTGAAGCTTTCTTT. Translating it yields CACLALGASGGTFNTEAFF.

The J gene is TRBJ1-1, the V gene TRBV5-6; a weak D match, TRBD1 (5 bases). Between the trimmed V and J ends, which lost 4 bases and 4 bases, there was a span of 17 bases. CDR3 length: 15 residues. CDR1 is SGHDT, CDR2 YYEEEE, per germline. The DNA for the CDR3 is TGTGCCAGCAGCCGCTCTCGACGGGGGGGCACTGAAGCTTTCTTT. This encodes CASSRSRRGGTEAFF.

The J gene is TRBJ1-3, the V gene TRBV7-2; D remains unclear. CDR1 is SGHTA and CDR2 is FQGNSA in the germline V gene. The length of the CDR3 is 16 residues. The V gene lost 2 bases and the J gene lost 4 bases, with 15 bases spanning the gap. The CDR3 loop is CASSLLFGERGNTIYF. As DNA, the CDR3 is TGTGCCAGCAGCTTACTATTCGGGGAGCGCGGAAACACCATATATTTT.

The rearrangement uses TRBV29-1 and TRBJ2-1; 13 bases align to TRBD2. The CDR3 has 14 amino acids. V dropped 6 bases and J dropped 7; count of bases not matched to a gene: 6. Per the germline V gene, CDR1 is SQVTM and CDR2 is ANQGSEA. This CDR3 is CSVRLAGGLNEQFF. CDR3 nucleotides: TGCAGCGTAAGACTAGCGGGGGGACTAAATGAGCAGTTCTTC.

V is TRBV6-4 and J is TRBJ1-5; D gene unclear. This CDR3 region has 15 residues. V lost 2 bases and J lost 4, with 12 bases in between. Germline V CDR1 and CDR2: MRHNA, SNTAGT. This chain's CDR3 is CASSDPHARNQPQHF. CDR3 DNA: TGTGCCAGCAGTGACCCGCACGCGAGGAATCAGCCCCAGCATTTT.

This clone was detected only once. This chain joins TRBV19 and TRBJ1-5; 8 positions match TRBD1. The length of the CDR3 is 15 residues. Losses at the gene ends were 4 bases for V and 0 bases for J; bases not matched to a gene: 2. CDR1 and CDR2 (germline): LNHDA, SQIVND (reference sequence). The CDR3 protein is CASSTGQGSNQPQHF. As DNA, the CDR3 is TGTGCCAGTAGTACAGGACAGGGTAGCAATCAGCCCCAGCATTTT.

This clone has a single count. The chain links TRBV4-1 to TRBJ2-7; TRBD1 matches at 8 bases. V trimming: 1 base; J trimming: 3 bases; junction bases outside the gene matches: 8. Germline CDR1 reads MGHRA; CDR2 reads YSYEKL. The CDR3 has 16 residues. The CDR3 DNA is TGCGCCAGCAGCCAAGGGTCCCTAGGGACAGGCTACGAGCAGTACTTC. It translates to CASSQGSLGTGYEQYF.

V is TRBV23-1 and J is TRBJ2-3; 7 bases map to TRBD2. TRBV23-1 is recorded as an ORF, its role being uncertain. V shed 3 bases and J 1 base; nucleotides not matched to a gene: 10. CDR3 length: 17 amino acids. The CDR3 sequence is CASSHHHVSGGTDTQYF. The CDR3 DNA reads TGCGCCAGCAGTCACCACCACGTAAGCGGGGGCACAGATACGCAGTATTTT.

The J gene is TRBJ2-7, the V gene TRBV5-1; 8 bases map to TRBD1. The germline V gene has CDR1 SGHRS and CDR2 YFSETQ. The V segment lost 4 bases and the J segment 6 bases; nucleotides outside the gene matches: 12. This CDR3 region has 15 residues. CDR3 sequence: CASSQGQGAATEQYF. In DNA form, the CDR3 reads TGCGCCAGCAGCCAAGGCCAGGGGGCGGCTACCGAGCAGTACTTC.

This clone was recorded once. This sequence joins TRBV4-1 and TRBJ2-1, with a weak D call TRBD1 (5 bases). Per the germline V gene, CDR1 is MGHRA and CDR2 is YSYEKL. The CDR3 runs to 14 residues. Trimming took off 4 bases at V and 3 bases at J, with 10 bases between the two ends. CDR3: CASSLSRGYNEQFF. The DNA of the CDR3 is TGCGCCAGCAGCCTGAGTAGGGGCTACAATGAGCAGTTCTTC.

This clone has only a few counts. V and J are TRBV11-2 and TRBJ2-7, with no clear D. V lost 1 base and J 0 bases, leaving 10 bases between the germline ends. From germline, CDR1 is SGHAT and CDR2 FQNNGV. The CDR3 length is 15 residues. CDR3 coding DNA: TGTGCCAGCAGCTTAGGAGGTGCGAGCTCCTACGAGCAGTACTTC. Residues: CASSLGGASSYEQYF.

The rearrangement uses TRBV13 and TRBJ2-7; TRBD1 might be the D (5 bases). The V and J ends lost 1 base and 4 bases respectively, with 11 bases between them. Germline V gives CDR1 PRHDT, CDR2 FYEKMQ (reference sequence). The CDR3 spans 14 residues. The CDR3 spells CASSLEGAPYEQYF. The CDR3 DNA sequence: TGTGCCAGCAGCTTAGAAGGGGCCCCGTACGAGCAGTACTTC. Full variable domain (missing parts from reference TRBV13 and TRBJ2-7): AAGVIQSPRHLIKEKRETATLKCYPIPRHDTVYWYQQGPGQDPQFLISFYEKMQSDKGSIPDRFSAQQFSDYHSELNMSSLELGDSALYFCASSLEGAPYEQYFGPGTRLTVT.

CDR3: CASSLFGQLSYNEQFF. Here the CDR3 DNA reads TGTGCCAGCAGCTTATTCGGACAGCTCTCCTACAATGAGCAGTTCTTC. The chain is built from TRBV7-2 and TRBJ2-1; D possibly corresponds to TRBD1 (6 bases). The length of the CDR3 is 16 residues. CDR1 SGHTA and CDR2 FQGNSA come from the germline V gene. Trimming removed 2 bases at V and 0 bases at J, with 11 bases between. The full variable domain, completed using reference TRBV7-2 and TRBJ2-1, is GAGVSQSPSNKVTEKGKDVELRCDPISGHTALYWYRQSLGQGLEFLIYFQGNSAPDKSGLPSDRFSAERTGGSVSTLTIQRTQQEDSAVYLCASSLFGQLSYNEQFFGPGTRLTVL.

V is TRBV5-1 and J is TRBJ1-1; D gene unclear. The CDR3 extends over 13 amino acids. Trimming took off 4 bases at V and 4 bases at J, with 11 bases between the two ends. Germline CDR1 and CDR2: SGHRS and YFSETQ. The DNA for the CDR3 is TGCGCCAGCAGCGAGAACAGCCCCACTGAAGCTTTCTTT. Protein product: CASSENSPTEAFF.

The V call is TRBV27, the J call TRBJ1-2; no clear D gene. Germline CDR1 MNHEY, CDR2 SMNVEV (reference sequence). The CDR3 has 11 amino acids. Between the trimmed V and J ends, which lost 4 bases and 7 bases, there was a span of 7 bases. CDR3 DNA sequence: TGTGCCAGCAGTTCGGGGTTTGGCTACACCTTC. Translation gives CASSSGFGYTF.

The CDR3 loop is CASSVGVATEAFF. The CDR3 region has the DNA TGTGCCAGCAGCGTAGGAGTTGCCACTGAAGCTTTCTTT. The chain is built from TRBV9 and TRBJ1-1, with no clear D. Germline lookup yields CDR1 SGDLS and CDR2 YYNGEE. Trimming cost V 0 bases and J 4 bases, with 7 bases left between them. CDR3 length: 13 amino acids.

The gene calls are TRBV6-5 and TRBJ2-5, with 11 bases identical to TRBD2. CDR1 MNHEY and CDR2 SVGAGI come from the germline V gene. Trimming took 3 bases from V and 1 from J; bases not matched to a gene: 4. This CDR3 is built from 16 residues. The CDR3 spells CASSYTGTSGQETQYF. The CDR3 DNA sequence: TGTGCCAGCAGTTATACCGGGACTAGCGGCCAAGAGACCCAGTACTTC.

This clone was seen a handful of times. The gene calls are TRBV6-4 and TRBJ2-1, with D possibly being TRBD1 (5 bases). There are 14 residues in the CDR3. Trimming removed 5 bases from V and 3 bases from J, with 11 bases in between. CDR1 is MRHNA, CDR2 SNTAGT, per germline. The CDR3 loop reads CASSPGDSYNEQFF. The CDR3 region has the DNA TGTGCCAGCAGTCCCGGAGACAGCTACAATGAGCAGTTCTTC.

The V gene is TRBV7-2, the J gene TRBJ2-7; TRBD1 matches 10 bases. The trim removed 0 bases at V and 3 bases at J, leaving 2 bases unmatched. Germline values: CDR1 SGHTA, CDR2 FQGNSA. This CDR3 spans 15 amino acids. CDR3 sequence: CASSLAGQGYYEQYF. The CDR3 DNA reads TGTGCCAGCAGCTTAGCGGGACAGGGGTACTACGAGCAGTACTTC.

The CDR3 nucleotides are TGTGCCAGCAGCCCTGTTATCGGGGCCAACGTCCTGACTTTC. It translates to CASSPVIGANVLTF. This sequence joins TRBV7-6 and TRBJ2-6; D gene ambiguous. The V gene lost 5 bases and the J gene lost 4 bases, with 9 bases spanning the gap. Germline assignment: CDR1 SGHVS and CDR2 FNYEAQ. The CDR3 is made up of 14 amino acids.

The CDR3 reads CAWSVLGQENSPLHF. The CDR3 DNA sequence: TGTGCCTGGAGTGTACTTGGACAGGAGAATTCACCCCTCCACTTT. J is TRBJ1-6 and V is TRBV30; 7 positions agree with TRBD1. Germline V gene lookup returns CDR1 GTSNPN and CDR2 SVGIG (reference sequence). This CDR3 has 15 residues. After removal of 0 bases from V and 7 bases from J, the junction contained 6 bases not matched to a gene.

This sequence joins TRBV19 and TRBJ1-4; 8 bases agree with TRBD1. The ends lost 7 bases at V and 3 bases at J; junction bases unmatched: 7. CDR1 LNHDA and CDR2 SQIVND come from the germline V gene (reference sequence). The CDR3 totals 15 residues. CDR3 nucleotide sequence: TGTGCCAGTACCTCCGACAGGGGTTCTAATGAAAAACTGTTTTTT. Encoded protein: CASTSDRGSNEKLFF.